This record covers a single T cell receptor beta chain. Its antigen is unidentified. Both 60 Vbeta primers and 13 Jbeta primers went into the PCR. The repertoire was sequenced with immunoSEQ multiplex PCR; TCRdb's copy has only in-frame clones and lacks some. The table records fewer than 130,000 clones, approximately 86% of them present only once. V gave up 5 bases and J gave up 5 bases; unmatched junction bases: 2. CDR1 is KGHSH, CDR2 LQKENI, per germline. The CDR3 totals 15 residues. The sample originates from a study of cytomegalovirus exposure and HLA in healthy donors. Study-wide findings and caveats: A later analysis by the authors found several of the most significant clusters apparently linked to common viral pathogens. Looking again later, the authors saw that most CMV-associated TCR beta chains seemed HLA-restricted. Among the sequence variants, a highly shared cluster was likely an artifact of sequencing. It was confirmed in vitro that a few of the CMV-associated chains were specific for CMV antigens.

The sequence was collected from a man aged 35 to 55 in good health and CMV-seronegative. Input material: PBMCs. The chain employs TRBV18 and TRBJ2-3; 15 bases match TRBD2. The CDR3, as DNA: TGTGCCAGCTCATCGGGACTAGCGGGGGGAGATACGCAGTATTTT. Amino acids: CASSSGLAGGDTQYF.